Below, one T cell receptor (beta chain) is given with its context. This sample is drawn from a study of shared clonotypes between healthy human individuals. The CDR3 length is 15 residues. V lost 3 bases, J lost 2 bases, and 7 bases stayed unmatched. Per germline, CDR1 LNHDA and CDR2 SQIVND (reference sequence). The assay was immunoSEQ multiplex PCR, and TCRdb's table has in-frame clones only and misses some. Here the sample spans 1.5 million to 1.9 million clones, about 98% being singletons. The rearrangement links TRBV19 to TRBJ2-7; 7 positions agree with TRBD2. The clonotype comes from a man aged 30-40 years in good health. Sequencing was performed on naive CD4+ T cells sorted from blood. The subset was: CD45RA+ positively selected. The CDR3 loop reads CASSIVASGTYEQYF. The CDR3 DNA follows: TGTGCCAGTAGTATTGTGGCTAGCGGTACCTACGAGCAGTACTTC.